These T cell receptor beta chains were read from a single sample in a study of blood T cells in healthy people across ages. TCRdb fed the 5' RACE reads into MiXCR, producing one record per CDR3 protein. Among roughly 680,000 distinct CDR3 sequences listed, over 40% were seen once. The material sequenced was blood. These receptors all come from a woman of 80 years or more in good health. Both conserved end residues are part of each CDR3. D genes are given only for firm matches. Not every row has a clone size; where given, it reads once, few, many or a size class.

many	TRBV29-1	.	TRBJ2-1	CSVYYLTGTGSLNEQFF	TGCAGCGTTTACTATCTGACCGGGACGGGGTCTCTGAATGAGCAGTTCTTC
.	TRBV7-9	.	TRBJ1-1	CASSLVYAEAFF	TGTGCCAGCAGCTTAGTGTACGCGGAAGCTTTCTTT
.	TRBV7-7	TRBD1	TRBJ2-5	CASSPIGTVQETQYF	TGTGCCAGCAGCCCCATCGGGACAGTCCAAGAGACCCAGTACTTC
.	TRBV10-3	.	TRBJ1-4	CAIGESGGLGNEKLFF	TGTGCCATCGGTGAGTCCGGGGGGCTGGGTAATGAAAAACTGTTTTTT
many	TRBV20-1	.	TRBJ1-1	CSARVGQDTEAFF	TGCAGTGCTAGAGTAGGGCAGGACACTGAAGCTTTCTTT
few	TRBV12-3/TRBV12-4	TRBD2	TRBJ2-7	CASSVEVAGSEQYF	TGTGCCAGCAGTGTAGAGGTAGCGGGATCCGAGCAGTACTTC
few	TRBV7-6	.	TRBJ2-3	CASSLRAVDTDTQYF	TGTGCCAGCAGCTTACGAGCGGTGGACACAGATACGCAGTATTTT
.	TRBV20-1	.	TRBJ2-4	CSARTGTAGFLAKNIQYF	TGCAGTGCTAGAACCGGGACAGCGGGGTTTCTAGCCAAAAACATTCAGTACTTC
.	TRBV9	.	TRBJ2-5	CVSSVGPDSTGSETQYF	TGTGTCAGCAGCGTAGGCCCCGACTCGACAGGCTCCGAGACCCAGTACTTC
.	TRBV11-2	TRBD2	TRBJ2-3	CASSLDPGGTDTQYF	TGTGCCAGCAGCTTAGACCCGGGGGGGACAGATACGCAGTATTTT
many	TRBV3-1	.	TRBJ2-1	CASSQSIVTREQFF	TGTGCCAGCAGCCAATCCATAGTTACGCGCGAGCAGTTCTTC
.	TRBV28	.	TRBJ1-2	CASSLPPSYGYTF	TGTGCCAGCAGTTTACCCCCAAGCTATGGCTACACCTTC
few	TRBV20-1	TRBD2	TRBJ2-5	CSAIAVAGAQETQYF	TGCAGTGCCATAGCTGTAGCGGGAGCGCAAGAGACCCAGTACTTC
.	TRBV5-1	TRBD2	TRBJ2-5	CASSLQGSGSGETQYF	TGCGCCAGCAGCTTGCAGGGTAGCGGGAGCGGAGAGACCCAGTACTTC
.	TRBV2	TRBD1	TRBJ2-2	CASSVDRGYGGELFF	TGTGCCAGCAGTGTAGACAGGGGATATGGCGGGGAGCTGTTTTTT
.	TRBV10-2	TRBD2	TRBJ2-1	CASSGSSGGQEQFF	TGCGCCAGCAGTGGTTCTAGCGGGGGCCAAGAGCAGTTCTTC
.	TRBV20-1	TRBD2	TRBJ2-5	CSARGLAAYNEQYF	TGCAGTGCTAGGGGACTAGCGGCTTACAATGAGCAGTACTTC
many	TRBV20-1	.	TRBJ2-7	CSPHLTGDGEQYF	TGCAGTCCGCACCTTACAGGAGACGGCGAGCAGTACTTC
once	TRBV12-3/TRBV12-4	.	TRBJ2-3	CASSPLEGVVSDTQYF	TGTGCCAGCAGTCCTTTGGAGGGGGTGGTCTCAGATACGCAGTATTTT
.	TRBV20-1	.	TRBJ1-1	CSGHGDTEAFF	TGCAGTGGGCATGGGGACACTGAAGCTTTCTTT
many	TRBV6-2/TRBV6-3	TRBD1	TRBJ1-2	CASSERTGRYGYTF	TGTGCCAGCAGTGAACGGACAGGCCGTTATGGCTACACCTTC
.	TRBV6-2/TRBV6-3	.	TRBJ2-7	CASSYTGTPVLSYEQYF	TGTGCCAGCAGTTACACCGGGACACCAGTCCTCTCCTACGAGCAGTACTTC